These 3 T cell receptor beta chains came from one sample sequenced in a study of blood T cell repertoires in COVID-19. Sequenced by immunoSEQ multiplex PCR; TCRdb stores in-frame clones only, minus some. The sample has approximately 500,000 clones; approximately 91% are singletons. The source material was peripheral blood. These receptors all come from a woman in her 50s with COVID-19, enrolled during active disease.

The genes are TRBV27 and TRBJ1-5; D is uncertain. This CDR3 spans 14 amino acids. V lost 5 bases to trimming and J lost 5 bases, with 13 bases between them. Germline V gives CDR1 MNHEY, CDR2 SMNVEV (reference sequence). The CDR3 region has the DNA TGTGCCAGCAGTACCCGCCGACGGGATCAGCCCCAGCATTTT. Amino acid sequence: CASSTRRRDQPQHF.

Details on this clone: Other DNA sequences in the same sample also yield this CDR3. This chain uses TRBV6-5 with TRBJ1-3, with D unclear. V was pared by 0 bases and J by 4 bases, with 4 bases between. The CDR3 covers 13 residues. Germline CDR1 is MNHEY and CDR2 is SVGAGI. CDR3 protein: CASSYSRGNTIYF. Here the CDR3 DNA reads TGTGCCAGCAGTTACTCACGGGGAAACACCATATATTTT.

CDR3 region: CASSVAGRTYGYTF. CDR3 bases: TGTGCCAGCAGCGTAGCTGGGAGGACCTATGGCTACACCTTC. V is TRBV9 and J is TRBJ1-2; D remains ambiguous. The germline V gene has CDR1 SGDLS and CDR2 YYNGEE. The CDR3 sequence is 14 residues long. V lost 0 bases to trimming and J lost 4 bases, with 10 bases between them.